These 27 T cell receptor beta chains were sequenced from one sample in a study of blood T cell repertoires in COVID-19. Data came from immunoSEQ multiplex PCR; TCRdb stores just in-frame clones and leaves some out. The table includes about 220,000 clones, 75% to 85% detected once. Sample: peripheral blood. Receptor source: a woman aged 65 to 85 with acute or convalescent COVID-19.

This rearrangement joins TRBV4-1 to TRBJ1-5; TRBD1 agrees at 9 bases. This CDR3 has 15 residues. Germline V CDR1 and CDR2: MGHRA, YSYEKL. After removal of 3 bases from V and 6 bases from J, the junction contained 6 bases not matched to a gene. The CDR3 DNA follows: TGCGCCAGCAGCCACCCCGGACAGGGGAGTCAGCCCCAGCATTTT. Translated, it gives CASSHPGQGSQPQHF.

This chain connects TRBV6-6 to TRBJ1-6; D possibly corresponds to TRBD1 (6 bases). Germline V gene data show CDR1 as MNHNY and CDR2 as SVGAGI (reference sequence). The CDR3 is 14 amino acids. V lost 2 bases to trimming and J lost 8 bases, with 10 bases between them. The CDR3 reads CASSYNNRDSPLHF. The CDR3 region has the DNA TGTGCCAGCAGTTACAATAACAGGGATTCACCCCTCCACTTT.

This clone was seen only once. This chain joins TRBV9 and TRBJ1-3, with 7 nucleotides matching TRBD1. The germline V gene has CDR1 SGDLS and CDR2 YYNGEE. The CDR3 length is 16 residues. V lost 0 bases and J lost 3; bases outside the gene matches: 6. For the CDR3, the DNA is TGTGCCAGCAGCGTAGGAGAAGGGGGCCTTGGAAACACCATATATTTT. Amino acids: CASSVGEGGLGNTIYF. Together with reference TRBV9 and TRBJ1-3, the CDR3 gives the full variable domain: DSGVTQTPKHLITATGQRVTLRCSPRSGDLSVYWYQQSLDQGLQFLIQYYNGEERAKGNILERFSAQQFPDLHSELNLSSLELGDSALYFCASSVGEGGLGNTIYFGEGSWLTVV.

The rearrangement joins TRBV28 to TRBJ2-5; 10 nucleotides line up with TRBD1. The CDR3 runs 16 residues. The V and J ends lost 5 bases and 0 bases, in that order; junction bases with no gene match: 6. Germline lookup yields CDR1 MDHEN and CDR2 SYDVKM. The CDR3 DNA reads as TGTGCCAGCAGTCGGGGGACAGGGGCGTACCAAGAGACCCAGTACTTC. Translation gives CASSRGTGAYQETQYF.

The V and J genes are TRBV5-4 and TRBJ2-1; 8 nucleotides line up with TRBD1. The trim removed 2 bases at V and 7 bases at J, leaving 8 bases unmatched. Germline V gene sequence: CDR1 SGHNT, CDR2 YYREEE (reference sequence). CDR3 length: 15 amino acids. The CDR3 sequence is CASSFPGGGINEQFF. The DNA for the CDR3 is TGTGCCAGCAGCTTCCCAGGGGGCGGGATTAATGAGCAGTTCTTC.

The genes are TRBV14 and TRBJ1-2; 7 bases map to TRBD1. CDR1 is SGHDN and CDR2 is FVKESK in the germline V gene. The CDR3 has 13 amino acids. Trimming at V came to 5 bases and at J to 2 bases, leaving 2 bases not matched to a gene. CDR3 amino acids: CASSAGQNYGYTF. CDR3 bases: TGTGCCAGCAGCGCGGGACAGAACTATGGCTACACCTTC.

The V gene is TRBV5-1, the J gene TRBJ1-1; 8 bases fit TRBD1. Germline V lookup: CDR1 SGHRS, CDR2 YFSETQ. The junction had 12 bases not matched to a gene; V was cut back by 1 base and J by 4 bases. CDR3 length: 17 amino acids. The CDR3 is CASSLWSQGAGGTEAFF. Written as DNA, the CDR3 is TGCGCCAGCAGCTTGTGGTCCCAGGGGGCAGGCGGCACTGAAGCTTTCTTT.

This clone was seen a few times. The V call is TRBV7-2, the J call TRBJ2-1; D gene unclear. The CDR3 is made up of 13 amino acids. Germline V lookup: CDR1 SGHTA, CDR2 FQGNSA. V was shortened by 2 bases and J by 9 bases, with 11 bases between the two germline ends. For the CDR3, the DNA is TGTGCCAGCAGCTTAACGCAGAGAGGTGAGCAGTTCTTC. Its protein product is CASSLTQRGEQFF.

This chain links TRBV6-5 with TRBJ1-4; 9 bases match TRBD1. The CDR3 length is 13 residues. In germline, CDR1 is MNHEY, CDR2 SVGAGI. V was pared by 10 bases and J by 6 bases, with 6 bases of the junction left unmatched. CDR3 sequence: CATSDRGDEKLFF. CDR3 nucleotides: TGTGCCACTTCCGACAGGGGGGATGAAAAACTGTTTTTT.

The CDR3: CASSFSSGGNQPQHF. CDR3 sequence (DNA): TGTGCCAGCAGTTTTTCGTCGGGTGGGAATCAGCCCCAGCATTTT. The chain links TRBV27 to TRBJ1-5, with D hard to call. The V end was cut by 3 bases, the J end by 4 bases, with 13 bases between. Germline loops: CDR1 MNHEY, CDR2 SMNVEV (reference sequence). This CDR3 spans 15 amino acids.

This clone was counted once. The chain links TRBV19 to TRBJ2-1; D is ambiguous. Trimming cost V 3 bases and J 4 bases, with 16 bases left between them. The CDR3 is 16 amino acids. Germline loops: CDR1 LNHDA, CDR2 SQIVND (reference sequence). The CDR3 region is CASSIEFSSLYNEQFF. The CDR3, as DNA: TGTGCCAGTAGTATCGAATTTAGCAGCCTTTACAATGAGCAGTTCTTC.

The J gene is TRBJ2-3, the V gene TRBV11-2; perhaps TRBD2 as D (7 bases). The V gene lost 6 bases and the J gene lost 2 bases, with 21 bases spanning the gap. This CDR3 comprises 17 residues. Per germline, CDR1 SGHAT and CDR2 FQNNGV. The CDR3 loop is CASRRIGGPGSTDTQYF. The CDR3 DNA sequence: TGTGCCAGCAGGCGGATCGGGGGGCCTGGGTCCACAGATACGCAGTATTTT.

This clone was observed a few times. CDR3 loop: CSASNPDNEQFF. Here the CDR3 DNA reads TGCAGTGCTAGTAACCCAGACAATGAGCAGTTCTTC. V usage is TRBV20-1 and J usage is TRBJ2-1; D unresolved. V was shortened by 3 bases and J by 5 bases, with 8 bases between the two germline ends. There are 12 residues in the CDR3. Germline CDR1 is DFQATT and CDR2 is SNEGSKA (reference sequence).

The V and J genes are TRBV7-2 and TRBJ2-2; 8 nucleotides agree with TRBD1. This CDR3 contains 15 residues. V gave up 1 base and J gave up 6 bases; unmatched junction bases: 4. The germline V gene encodes CDR1 SGHTA and CDR2 FQGNSA. This chain's CDR3 is CASSLDRGDSGELFF. The CDR3 region has the DNA TGTGCCAGCAGCTTAGACAGGGGGGATTCCGGGGAGCTGTTTTTT.

In its sample, this clone was seen once. This rearrangement joins TRBV19 to TRBJ2-2; perhaps TRBD1 as D (5 bases). This CDR3 has 15 amino acids. The V end lost 5 bases, the J end lost 0 bases, and 10 bases lay between the germline ends. Germline assignment: CDR1 LNHDA and CDR2 SQIVND (reference sequence). CDR3 DNA sequence: TGTGCCAGTAGTTGGGGCAGGACGAACACCGGGGAGCTGTTTTTT. Translated, it gives CASSWGRTNTGELFF.

This chain links TRBV2 with TRBJ1-2; TRBD1 might be the D (5 bases). Germline CDR1 reads SNHLY; CDR2 reads FYNNEI. Trimming took off 6 bases at V and 4 bases at J, with 12 bases between the two ends. The CDR3 contains 13 residues. In DNA, the CDR3 is TGTGCCAGCAGGCAGGGATTGGGCTATGGCTACACCTTC. Residues: CASRQGLGYGYTF.

The V and J genes are TRBV5-6 and TRBJ2-1; 7 nucleotides line up with TRBD2. CDR1 is SGHDT and CDR2 is YYEEEE in the germline V gene. The CDR3 is 15 residues long. V shed 4 bases and J 5 bases; nucleotides not matched to a gene: 9. CDR3 sequence: CASSPGPGGNNEQFF. For the CDR3, the DNA is TGTGCCAGCAGCCCTGGTCCGGGGGGAAACAATGAGCAGTTCTTC.

The V call is TRBV5-1, the J call TRBJ2-1; 8 bases line up with TRBD1. Germline V gene lookup returns CDR1 SGHRS and CDR2 YFSETQ. The CDR3 is made up of 21 amino acids. The V gene end was trimmed by 0 bases and the J gene end by 5 bases; junction bases not matched to a gene: 22. CDR3 sequence: CASSLASGLGRGRRADNEQFF. The CDR3 DNA reads as TGCGCCAGCAGCTTGGCCTCAGGGCTCGGCAGGGGGCGCCGCGCTGACAATGAGCAGTTCTTC.

The genes are TRBV7-9 and TRBJ1-1, with TRBD1 matching 7 bases. CDR1 and CDR2 from the germline V gene are SEHNR and FQNEAQ (reference sequence). The CDR3 runs to 14 residues. Germline trimming cut 6 bases from V and 3 bases from J; bases unmatched to any gene: 7. The CDR3 region has the DNA TGTGCCAGCAGTCTGACAGGGACCTACACTGAAGCTTTCTTT. Its protein product is CASSLTGTYTEAFF.

This chain links TRBV27 with TRBJ1-2; 8 bases match TRBD1. Germline V gene data show CDR1 as MNHEY and CDR2 as SMNVEV (reference sequence). Trimming took 6 bases from V and 3 from J; bases not matched to a gene: 9. CDR3 length: 15 amino acids. This CDR3 reads CASRPAGGAYYGYTF. CDR3 DNA: TGTGCCAGCAGGCCCGCAGGGGGCGCGTACTATGGCTACACCTTC.

V gene TRBV15 combines with J gene TRBJ2-7; D is perhaps TRBD1 (6 bases). The V gene lost 1 base and the J gene lost 0 bases, with 10 bases spanning the gap. This CDR3 is 15 amino acids long. Germline CDR1 and CDR2: LNHNV and YYDKDF (reference sequence). The CDR3 here is CATSRAQGNSYEQYF. DNA for the CDR3: TGTGCCACCAGCAGAGCACAGGGTAACTCCTACGAGCAGTACTTC.

This chain uses TRBV3-1 (or the pseudogene TRBV3-2) with TRBJ1-2; TRBD1 matches at 7 bases. V lost 5 bases to trimming and J lost 8 bases; unmatched junction nucleotides: 2. The CDR3 is made up of 11 amino acids. Germline V gene data show CDR1 as LGHDT and CDR2 as YNNKEL (reference sequence). The DNA of the CDR3 is TGTGCCAGCAGCTACAGGGGAGGCTACACCTTC. Its protein is CASSYRGGYTF.

This CDR3 reads CASRTSGGTRSSYEQYF. CDR3 bases: TGTGCCAGCAGGACTAGCGGGGGCACACGGAGCTCCTACGAGCAGTACTTC. The chain uses TRBV27 and TRBJ2-7; 12 positions agree with TRBD2. V gave up 6 bases and J gave up 0 bases; unmatched junction bases: 9. CDR1 is MNHEY and CDR2 is SMNVEV in the germline V gene (reference sequence). The CDR3 consists of 17 residues.

The chain combines TRBV6-1 with TRBJ2-1; 7 bases are shared with TRBD2. Germline trimming cut 2 bases from V and 8 bases from J; bases unmatched to any gene: 6. Germline CDR1 is MNHNS and CDR2 is SASEGT. This CDR3 has 14 residues. The CDR3: CASSERLAGDEQFF. DNA for the CDR3: TGTGCCAGCAGTGAAAGACTAGCTGGAGATGAGCAGTTCTTC.

The chain couples TRBV27 to TRBJ2-7, with TRBD2 matching over 7 bases. Looked up from germline, CDR1 is MNHEY and CDR2 is SMNVEV (reference sequence). This CDR3 region has 15 residues. Unmatched junction bases numbered 11, after V lost 2 bases and J lost 7 bases. CDR3 coding DNA: TGTGCCAGCAGTTTAAGGGTAGCGGGCGTTGTGGAGCAGTACTTC. It encodes CASSLRVAGVVEQYF.

The rearrangement uses TRBV3-1 (or the pseudogene TRBV3-2) and TRBJ2-7; 8 nucleotides line up with TRBD1. Trimming removed 0 bases from V and 5 bases from J; junction bases left unmatched: 15. The CDR3 has 18 amino acids. Germline CDR1 LGHDT, CDR2 YNNKEL (reference sequence). The CDR3 region is CASSQDRAGGADIDEQYF. The CDR3 DNA is TGTGCCAGCAGCCAAGATCGGGCAGGGGGCGCGGATATCGACGAGCAGTACTTC.

In this sample, this clone turned up a few times. The chain uses TRBV7-9 and TRBJ2-7; weak D call: TRBD2 (5 bases). Germline V gene sequence: CDR1 SEHNR, CDR2 FQNEAQ (reference sequence). V was cut by 5 bases and J by 0 bases, with 14 bases left in between. There are 15 residues in the CDR3. In DNA, the CDR3 is TGTGCCAGCAGCAAAGGGCGAGGGTCCTCCTACGAGCAGTACTTC. Protein sequence: CASSKGRGSSYEQYF.